The clone carrying this T cell receptor beta chain was detected only a few times. These data belong to a study of graft-versus-host responses after intestinal transplantation. This CDR3 has 17 residues. Trimming took 3 bases from V and 0 from J, leaving 12 bases between them. Per germline, CDR1 SNHLY and CDR2 FYNNEI. Responder cells labeled with CFSE (roughly 200,000) were co-plated with irradiated stimulator cells labeled with violet dye (roughly 200,000). The repertoire was sequenced with immunoSEQ multiplex PCR; TCRdb's copy has only in-frame clones and lacks some. The profile shows roughly 20,000 clones, around 47% of them singletons.

The material sequenced was alloreactive CD8+ T cells from a mixed lymphocyte reaction culture, taken before transplantation. Specified subset: CFSE-low proliferating T cells sorted from roughly 6-day pre-transplant mixed lymphocyte reaction (GvH or HvG direction). The chain recombines TRBV2 with TRBJ2-6, with D uncertain. The clonotype originates from a human patient who was an organ donor for intestinal transplantation. CDR3 sequence: CASSDLIRDSGANVLTF. The CDR3 DNA follows: TGTGCCAGCAGTGATCTGATAAGGGACTCTGGGGCCAACGTCCTGACTTTC.